A selection of T cell receptor beta chains follows, all from one sample in a study of regulatory T cells in long-lasting Graves disease. Each CDR3 protein gets one entry after TCRdb re-called the multiplex PCR reads with MiXCR. The sample yields 400,000 to 550,000 distinct CDR3 sequences, around 14% seen once. The same sample was also used in a study of T cells in Graves' hyperthyroidism and ophthalmopathy.

The sequencing used peripheral blood mononuclear cells (PBMCs), collected at new diagnosis, from a patient treated with antithyroid drugs. These receptors originate from a woman in her twenties or thirties with Graves disease. CDR3s include the opening cysteine and the closing phenylalanine or tryptophan. A D gene is named only where the DNA matches it firmly. Part of the rows lack a size; the others show once, few, many or a class for expanded clones.

j_call d_call clone_size v_call cdr3_aa cdr3_nt
TRBJ2-7 . many TRBV20-1 CSTHRAGFPNEQYF TGCAGTACCCATCGGGCGGGATTCCCGAACGAGCAGTACTTC
TRBJ2-1 TRBD1 few TRBV15 CATEPMGQLFSHRDNEQFF TGTGCCACCGAACCGATGGGACAGCTTTTCTCCCACCGGGACAATGAGCAGTTCTTC
TRBJ2-7 TRBD2 few TRBV7-8 CASSLMTGLAGEVDEQYF TGTGCCAGCAGCTTAATGACCGGACTAGCGGGAGAAGTCGACGAGCAGTACTTC
TRBJ2-5 . many TRBV20-1 CSARDYGLPLGPQGGETQYF TGCAGTGCTAGAGACTACGGTCTTCCACTAGGACCACAGGGAGGTGAAACCCAGTACTTC
TRBJ2-7 . many TRBV6-1 CASSPNREQYF TGTGCCAGCAGTCCAAATCGAGAGCAGTACTTC
TRBJ2-7 . many TRBV5-1 CASSPGGSYEQYF TGTGCCAGCAGCCCCGGGGGTTCGTACGAGCAGTACTTC
TRBJ2-7 . many TRBV7-8 CASSLTDTYEQYF TGTGCCAGCAGCTTGACAGATACCTACGAGCAGTACTTC
TRBJ2-3 . many TRBV5-1 CASSLDGKRGTDTQYF TGCGCCAGCAGCTTGGATGGGAAACGGGGCACAGATACGCAGTATTTT
TRBJ2-7 TRBD1 few TRBV19 CASTPDRGLREQYF TGTGCCAGTACCCCGGACAGGGGGCTCCGCGAGCAGTACTTC
TRBJ2-3 . . TRBV27 CASSLVRQVGTDTQYF TGTGCCAGCAGTTTAGTCAGACAGGTCGGCACAGATACGCAGTATTTT
TRBJ2-7 TRBD1 . TRBV9 CASSTTGTGYPYEQYF TGTGCCAGCAGTACCACCGGGACAGGGTATCCCTACGAGCAGTACTTC
TRBJ1-1 TRBD1 few TRBV14 CASSQWDSLNTEAFF TGTGCCAGCAGCCAGTGGGACAGTCTGAACACTGAAGCTTTCTTT
TRBJ2-1 TRBD2 few TRBV24-1 CATSDLAGRKFF TGTGCCACCAGTGATTTAGCGGGACGGAAGTTCTTC
TRBJ2-5 TRBD1 . TRBV6-1 CASRKWGQEGETQYF TGTGCCAGCAGGAAATGGGGACAGGAGGGAGAGACCCAGTACTTC
TRBJ2-7 . . TRBV6-5 CASSYGGGLASSYEQYF TGTGCCAGCAGTTACGGGGGCGGGCTGGCGAGCTCCTACGAGCAGTACTTC
TRBJ2-7 . many TRBV11-2 CARAVLEQYF TGTGCCAGGGCGGTTCTCGAGCAGTACTTC
TRBJ2-7 TRBD1 . TRBV5-6 CASSLVDRPLGEQYF TGTGCCAGCAGCTTGGTGGACAGGCCCCTAGGCGAGCAGTACTTC
TRBJ2-5 . . TRBV27 CASSAGGRSGWETQYF TGTGCCAGCAGTGCCGGGGGCCGGTCGGGTTGGGAGACCCAGTACTTC
TRBJ2-7 . . TRBV28 CASTWTRSYEQYF TGTGCCAGCACCTGGACACGCTCCTACGAGCAGTACTTC
TRBJ1-1 . . TRBV29-1 CSGLQHEAFF TGCAGCGGCTTACAACATGAAGCTTTCTTT
TRBJ2-7 TRBD2 . TRBV2 CASIGAGDAYEQYF TGTGCCAGCATCGGGGCGGGAGACGCCTACGAGCAGTACTTC
TRBJ2-2 . many TRBV7-9 CASSPGDRAITGELFF TGTGCCAGCTCGCCCGGGGATCGTGCGATCACCGGGGAGCTGTTTTTT
TRBJ2-5 TRBD1 many TRBV10-1 CASSRGTGETQYF TGCGCCAGCAGTCGCGGGACAGGGGAGACCCAGTACTTC
TRBJ1-2 . few TRBV20-1 CSARDGGGLGYGYTF TGCAGTGCTAGAGATGGGGGGGGACTTGGCTATGGCTACACCTTC
TRBJ1-5 . many TRBV6-1 CASIHARRQPQHF TGTGCCAGCATCCATGCTCGGAGACAGCCCCAGCATTTT
TRBJ2-7 TRBD2 few TRBV6-1 CASREAGGYEQYF TGTGCCAGCAGAGAAGCGGGAGGATACGAGCAGTACTTC
TRBJ2-3 TRBD2 once TRBV5-1 CASSVGTVSGSGGDTQYF TGCGCCAGCAGCGTCGGGACGGTTAGCGGGAGCGGGGGAGATACGCAGTATTTT
TRBJ1-1 . many TRBV27 CASSLSRTVNTEAFF TGTGCCAGCAGTTTATCGCGTACAGTGAACACTGAAGCTTTCTTT
TRBJ2-1 TRBD1 many TRBV7-3 CASSSQGLNLNEQFF TGTGCCAGCAGCTCACAGGGGCTAAACCTCAATGAGCAGTTCTTC
TRBJ2-2 TRBD1 . TRBV5-4 CASSQTGELNTGELFF TGTGCCAGCAGCCAAACAGGGGAACTCAACACCGGGGAGCTGTTTTTT
TRBJ2-1 TRBD2 many TRBV14 CASSLLAGGPNEQFF TGTGCCAGCAGCCTTCTAGCGGGAGGGCCCAATGAGCAGTTCTTC
TRBJ1-4 . . TRBV9 CASSVDGRKLFF TGTGCCAGCAGCGTAGACGGGAGGAAACTGTTTTTT
TRBJ2-7 . many TRBV29-1 CSVEGLGYEQYF TGCAGCGTTGAGGGCTTGGGCTACGAGCAGTACTTC
TRBJ1-2 . few TRBV20-1 CSASRDKSNYGYTF TGCAGTGCTAGCCGGGACAAATCTAACTATGGCTACACCTTC
TRBJ2-7 TRBD1 many TRBV6-1 CASRGQVGYEQYF TGTGCCAGCAGAGGACAGGTCGGCTACGAGCAGTACTTC
TRBJ2-5 . . TRBV15 CATRSGVQETQYF TGTGCCACCAGGAGTGGGGTTCAAGAGACCCAGTACTTC
TRBJ1-2 . . TRBV5-5 CASSLAGPTNYGYTF TGTGCCAGCAGCTTGGCGGGGCCTACTAACTATGGCTACACCTTC
TRBJ2-1 TRBD1 many TRBV24-1 CATSDYRDRDYNEQFF TGTGCCACCAGTGATTACCGGGACAGGGACTACAATGAGCAGTTCTTC
TRBJ1-3 . few TRBV12-3/TRBV12-4 CASSYYGHTENTIYF TGTGCCAGCAGCTATTACGGACATACGGAAAACACCATATATTTT
TRBJ1-5 . many TRBV20-1 CSARVPGYSNQPQHF TGCAGTGCTAGAGTCCCAGGTTATAGCAATCAGCCCCAGCATTTT
TRBJ2-7 TRBD2 many TRBV10-3 CAISDGGLAGQTYEQYF TGTGCCATCAGTGATGGGGGACTAGCGGGCCAAACTTACGAGCAGTACTTC
TRBJ2-1 . many TRBV6-9 CASSFLRGSGNEQFF TGTGCCAGCAGTTTCCTCAGGGGTTCAGGGAATGAGCAGTTCTTC
TRBJ2-7 . . TRBV20-1 CSAREWGLGSYEQYF TGCAGTGCTAGAGAGTGGGGGCTAGGCTCCTACGAGCAGTACTTC
TRBJ2-1 . few TRBV5-6 CASSLAEGDLFNEQFF TGTGCCAGCAGCTTGGCAGAGGGGGATCTGTTCAATGAGCAGTTCTTC
TRBJ1-3 TRBD1 . TRBV28 CASIKRQGQGNTIYF TGTGCCAGCATTAAACGACAGGGGCAAGGAAACACCATATATTTT
TRBJ2-1 TRBD2 many TRBV9 CASSNSGRGYNEQFF TGTGCCAGCAGCAATAGCGGGAGGGGTTACAATGAGCAGTTCTTC
TRBJ2-3 . . TRBV6-2/TRBV6-3 CASSYGAGSLNTDTQYF TGTGCCAGCAGTTACGGCGCGGGCAGCCTGAACACAGATACGCAGTATTTT
TRBJ2-2 . many TRBV30 CAWSASGYGELFF TGTGCCTGGAGTGCGAGCGGATACGGGGAGCTGTTTTTT
TRBJ2-7 . many TRBV18 CASSPRGRTSYEQYF TGTGCCAGCTCACCACGGGGACGTACCTCCTACGAGCAGTACTTC
TRBJ1-1 . few TRBV4-1 CASSQEDLGNAEAFF TGCGCCAGCAGCCAAGAAGACCTCGGAAACGCTGAAGCTTTCTTT
TRBJ2-1 . few TRBV9 CASTRTESNEQFF TGTGCCAGCACCAGGACCGAATCCAATGAGCAGTTCTTC
TRBJ2-6 TRBD1 many TRBV24-1 CATSDGRGHGANVLTF TGTGCCACCAGTGATGGCAGGGGGCATGGGGCCAACGTCCTGACTTTC
TRBJ2-7 TRBD2 many TRBV30 CAWSRGAYEQYF TGTGCCTGGAGTCGGGGGGCCTACGAGCAGTACTTC
TRBJ1-5 TRBD1 few TRBV7-2 CASGRDSSQPQHF TGTGCCAGCGGACGGGACAGTTCTCAGCCCCAGCATTTT